Listed here is a single T cell receptor (beta chain). The protocol was immunoSEQ multiplex PCR, while the TCRdb copy is restricted to in-frame clones and leaves out a portion. This sample has about 140,000 clones, with about 86% found just once. The sample comes from a study of blood T cell repertoires in COVID-19. Trimming pared 4 bases from V and 1 base from J, leaving 10 bases between. This CDR3 spans 15 amino acids. Germline values: CDR1 ENHRY, CDR2 SYGVKD. The gene calls are TRBV10-3 and TRBJ2-2; tentative D call: TRBD1 (5 bases). The receptor was derived from a human donor in a cohort sampled during active COVID-19. The sample comprised peripheral blood. CDR3 nucleotides: TGTGCCATCAGTGTTGGGGCGGTGAACACCGGGGAGCTGTTTTTT. Protein product: CAISVGAVNTGELFF.